A single sample is the source of the 27 T cell receptor beta chains below, sequenced in a study of T-cell reconstitution after alpha-beta-depleted transplantation in children. Preparation of the TCRbeta library used unique molecular identifiers. Each CDR3 protein gets one entry after TCRdb re-called the PCR reads with MiXCR. The repertoire holds about 400,000 distinct CDR3 sequences, with approximately 20% as singletons. Source: PBMCs from the stem cell graft donor, taken from the stem cell graft. All receptors come from a human donor who donated a stem cell graft to a child with acute myeloid leukemia.

CDR3 DNA sequence: TGTGCCAGCACTCCCCTTGGACAGGGGGCAACAGCTTTCTTT. Translation gives CASTPLGQGATAFF. The chain employs TRBV6-1 and TRBJ1-1; 11 bases line up with TRBD1. The V segment lost 7 bases and the J segment 10 bases; nucleotides outside the gene matches: 11. Germline V gene lookup returns CDR1 MNHNS and CDR2 SASEGT. The CDR3 length is 14 residues.

There are many counts of this clonotype. The chain recombines TRBV6-2 or TRBV6-3 with TRBJ2-7; 8 bases are a match to TRBD1. The ends lost 5 bases at V and 6 bases at J; junction bases unmatched: 6. The length of the CDR3 is 13 residues. Germline lookup yields CDR1 MNHEY and CDR2 SVGEGT. The CDR3 reads CASSTADRAEQYF. The CDR3 DNA is TGTGCCAGCAGTACAGCGGACAGGGCCGAGCAGTACTTC.

CDR3 coding DNA: TGTGCCAGCATCCTGGGTCAGGGAACAGATACGCAGTATTTT. Its protein product is CASILGQGTDTQYF. The rearrangement links TRBV12-3 or TRBV12-4 to TRBJ2-3; D may be TRBD1 (5 bases). V was trimmed by 7 bases and J by 3 bases, leaving 14 bases between them. The CDR3 runs to 14 residues.

Points on this clonotype: The junction does not match germline at one end; this may be a read error. The chain joins TRBV9 to TRBJ1-1; maybe TRBD1 (6 bases). Germline V gene lookup returns CDR1 SGDLS and CDR2 YYNGEE. The CDR3 spans 13 residues. The CDR3 reads CASSADRRTEAYF. The CDR3 bases are TGTGCCAGCAGCGCCGACAGGCGCACTGAAGCTTACTTT.

This clonotype has a handful of counts. J is TRBJ2-7 and V is TRBV7-2, with TRBD2 matching 14 bases. Per the germline V gene, CDR1 is SGHTA and CDR2 is FQGNSA. This CDR3 contains 18 residues. Trimming cost V 0 bases and J 1 base; bases outside gene matches: 5. In nucleotides, the CDR3 is TGTGCCAGCAGCTTAGCGGGGACTAGCGGGAGTGGGTCCTACGAGCAGTACTTC. It codes for CASSLAGTSGSGSYEQYF.

This clonotype has more than one count but fewer than ten. The chain carries TRBV10-3 and TRBJ1-1; D not resolved. In germline, CDR1 is ENHRY, CDR2 SYGVKD. Trimming stripped 0 bases from V and 10 bases from J, with 9 bases between. This CDR3 spans 12 amino acids. CDR3 loop: CAISESSGVAFF. The CDR3 DNA sequence: TGTGCCATCAGTGAGTCGAGCGGGGTAGCTTTCTTT.

The chain links TRBV7-8 to TRBJ2-7; D is perhaps TRBD2 (7 bases). The V gene lost 5 bases and the J gene lost 0 bases, with 14 bases spanning the gap. Looked up from germline, CDR1 is SGHVS and CDR2 is FQNEAQ. This CDR3 is 15 amino acids long. CDR3 DNA: TGTGCCAGCAGCATAGGGAGGGGGTACTCCTACGAGCAGTACTTC. This codes for CASSIGRGYSYEQYF.

The chain joins TRBV7-2 to TRBJ2-5; 7 nucleotides agree with TRBD2. Germline CDR1 and CDR2: SGHTA and FQGNSA. V trimming: 3 bases; J trimming: 1 base; junction bases outside the gene matches: 5. The CDR3 is 15 amino acids. The CDR3 DNA is TGTGCCAGCAGCTTTAGCGGGTCTACCCAAGAGACCCAGTACTTC. Amino acid sequence: CASSFSGSTQETQYF.

The chain uses TRBV3-1 and TRBJ2-2, with 7 bases fitting TRBD1. V trimming: 1 base; J trimming: 7 bases; junction bases outside the gene matches: 9. The CDR3 has 16 residues. From germline, CDR1 is LGHDT and CDR2 YNNKEL (reference sequence). The CDR3 coding sequence is TGTGCCAGCAGCCAAGTCGCGACAGGGATACACGGGGAGCTGTTTTTT. Translation gives CASSQVATGIHGELFF.

This clonotype showed up many times. The rearrangement joins TRBV29-1 to TRBJ2-1; TRBD2 matches at 10 bases. The CDR3 runs to 14 residues. V was pared by 2 bases and J by 9 bases, with 7 bases of the junction left unmatched. The germline gives CDR1 SQVTM, CDR2 ANQGSEA. The CDR3 DNA is TGCAGCGTTGAAAGCCTAGCGGGAGTCGTTGAGCAGTTCTTC. Translating gives CSVESLAGVVEQFF.

The chain couples TRBV5-4 to TRBJ2-2; 15 bases line up with TRBD2. CDR1 is SGHNT and CDR2 is YYREEE in the germline V gene (reference sequence). V lost 3 bases, J lost 5 bases, and 2 bases stayed unmatched. The CDR3 runs 16 residues. The CDR3 region has the DNA TGTGCCAGCAGCTCCGGACTAGCGGGAGGGACCGGGGAGCTGTTTTTT. Translating it yields CASSSGLAGGTGELFF.

Only a few counts were recorded for this clonotype. The chain is built from TRBV6-1 and TRBJ2-1, with D perhaps matching TRBD1 or TRBD2 (8 bases each). Per the germline V gene, CDR1 is MNHNS and CDR2 is SASEGT. V lost 6 bases, J lost 0 bases, and 21 bases lay in between. This CDR3 region has 18 residues. The CDR3 DNA sequence: TGTGCCAGCAGGAAAAACAGGGGGAGCGGGAGCTCCTACAATGAGCAGTTCTTC. Residues: CASRKNRGSGSSYNEQFF.

This clonotype appeared many times. The CDR3 sequence: CSARSPSTDTQYF. The CDR3 nucleotides are TGCAGTGCTAGATCCCCGAGCACAGATACGCAGTATTTT. The chain combines TRBV20-1 with TRBJ2-3, with no clear D. V lost 2 bases and J 0 bases, leaving 6 bases between the germline ends. The germline V gene encodes CDR1 DFQATT and CDR2 SNEGSKA (reference sequence). This CDR3 region has 13 residues.

This clonotype came up many times. The chain links TRBV10-3 to TRBJ2-3; 10 bases are shared with TRBD1. CDR1 and CDR2 (germline): ENHRY, SYGVKD. The V segment lost 3 bases and the J segment 4 bases; nucleotides outside the gene matches: 4. The CDR3 contains 15 residues. The CDR3: CAISDDRGLADTQYF. CDR3 nucleotides: TGTGCCATCAGTGACGACAGGGGGCTCGCAGATACGCAGTATTTT.

This clonotype was seen once. The V gene is TRBV2, the J gene TRBJ2-1; D perhaps matches TRBD2 (6 bases). V was cut by 6 bases and J by 1 base, with 16 bases left in between. The length of the CDR3 is 16 residues. CDR1 and CDR2 (germline): SNHLY, FYNNEI. CDR3 region: CASRHRDSVSYNEQFF. For the CDR3, the DNA is TGTGCCAGCAGACACCGGGACTCCGTGTCCTACAATGAGCAGTTCTTC.

The chain carries TRBV4-1 and TRBJ2-5; no clear D gene. CDR1 and CDR2 from the germline V gene are MGHRA and YSYEKL. The CDR3 spans 13 residues. Trimming removed 4 bases from V and 5 bases from J, with 11 bases in between. The CDR3 reads CASSRTPRETQYF. The CDR3 DNA reads TGCGCCAGCAGCCGGACCCCCCGGGAGACCCAGTACTTC.

This clonotype has ten or more counts. V is TRBV29-1 and J is TRBJ2-5, with D perhaps TRBD1 or TRBD2 (5 bases each). This CDR3 is 12 amino acids long. Germline V gene sequence: CDR1 SQVTM, CDR2 ANQGSEA. V gave up 0 bases and J gave up 7 bases, with 9 bases separating them. CDR3 protein: CSVEDIGATQYF. The CDR3 DNA reads as TGCAGCGTTGAAGATATCGGGGCGACCCAGTACTTC. The full variable domain, rest sourced from reference TRBV29-1 and TRBJ2-5, is SAVISQKPSRDICQRGTSLTIQCQVDSQVTMMFWYRQQPGQSLTLIATANQGSEATYESGFVIDKFPISRPNLTFSTLTVSNMSPEDSSIYLCSVEDIGATQYFGPGTRLLVL.

The chain combines TRBV5-1 with TRBJ2-2, with TRBD2 as a possible D gene (5 bases). Germline lookup yields CDR1 SGHRS and CDR2 YFSETQ. Trimming stripped 1 base from V and 6 bases from J, with 16 bases between. The CDR3 extends over 16 amino acids. CDR3: CASSLSSFRRPGELFF. The CDR3 bases are TGCGCCAGCAGCTTGAGCTCATTCAGGAGGCCCGGGGAGCTGTTTTTT. The complete variable domain, with remaining parts taken from reference TRBV5-1 and TRBJ2-2, reads KAGVTQTPRYLIKTRGQQVTLSCSPISGHRSVSWYQQTPGQGLQFLFEYFSETQRNKGNFPGRFSGRQFSNSRSEMNVSTLELGDSALYLCASSLSSFRRPGELFFGEGSRLTVL.

The CDR3 protein is CASSPRQSSSAYEQYF. DNA of the CDR3: TGTGCCAGCAGCCCAAGACAGTCCTCATCCGCCTACGAGCAGTACTTC. The chain combines TRBV7-9 with TRBJ2-7; maybe TRBD1 (5 bases). Germline V gene lookup returns CDR1 SEHNR and CDR2 FQNEAQ (reference sequence). The CDR3 extends over 16 amino acids. Between the trimmed V and J ends, which lost 5 bases and 2 bases, there was a span of 19 bases.

This clonotype has only a few counts. The rearrangement links TRBV28 to TRBJ2-2; 7 nucleotides line up with TRBD2. Germline V lookup: CDR1 MDHEN, CDR2 SYDVKM. This CDR3 has 17 residues. V lost 10 bases to trimming and J lost 3 bases; unmatched junction nucleotides: 17. CDR3 nucleotide sequence: TGTGCCACCAACGGAGGGGCGGGAGCGCGGTACACCGGGGAGCTGTTTTTT. This sequence encodes CATNGGAGARYTGELFF.

The V and J genes are TRBV28 and TRBJ2-1, with a tentative D call TRBD2 (6 bases). V was shortened by 7 bases and J by 16 bases, with 17 bases between the two germline ends. CDR3 length equals 11 residues. Germline assignment: CDR1 MDHEN and CDR2 SYDVKM. The CDR3 nucleotides are TGTGCCAGCAACCTCGGGGGACTCCAATTCTTC. Its translation is CASNLGGLQFF.

The sample holds a few counts of this clonotype. The V call is TRBV4-1, the J call TRBJ2-2; D ambiguous. Germline V gene lookup returns CDR1 MGHRA and CDR2 YSYEKL. V was trimmed by 1 base and J by 7 bases, leaving 10 bases between them. CDR3 size: 14 residues. In DNA form, the CDR3 reads TGCGCCAGCAGCCAAGTCATGGGGATCGGGGAGCTGTTTTTT. This sequence encodes CASSQVMGIGELFF.

Here the CDR3 reads CASSRQGYYQETQYF. In DNA, the CDR3 is TGTGCCAGCAGTCGACAGGGATACTACCAAGAGACCCAGTACTTC. The V gene is TRBV12-3 or TRBV12-4, the J gene TRBJ2-5; 7 bases are shared with TRBD1. Trimming at V came to 5 bases and at J to 0 bases, leaving 6 bases not matched to a gene. This CDR3 has 15 residues.

The table lists this clonotype with many counts. The chain uses TRBV12-3 or TRBV12-4 and TRBJ2-7, with D tentatively TRBD2 (6 bases). The CDR3 covers 13 residues. The V gene lost 7 bases and the J gene lost 3 bases, with 13 bases spanning the gap. CDR3: CASKISGVYEQYF. For the CDR3, the DNA is TGTGCCAGCAAAATTAGCGGAGTCTACGAGCAGTACTTC.

This clonotype was counted between two and nine times. The rearrangement uses TRBV5-1 and TRBJ2-3, with D hard to call. V gave up 5 bases and J gave up 2 bases, with 9 bases separating them. The CDR3 has 13 amino acids. Germline V gene data show CDR1 as SGHRS and CDR2 as YFSETQ. Written as DNA, the CDR3 is TGCGCCAGCAGGGAGAGAGACACAGATACGCAGTATTTT. Its protein is CASRERDTDTQYF.

The CDR3 sequence: CAISRGPEVQETQYF. The DNA of the CDR3 is TGTGCCATCTCCCGGGGCCCAGAGGTTCAAGAGACCCAGTACTTC. The chain is built from TRBV10-3 and TRBJ2-5; D assignment may be TRBD1 or TRBD2 (5 bases each). V shed 8 bases and J shed 2 bases, with 18 bases lying between them. Per the germline V gene, CDR1 is ENHRY and CDR2 is SYGVKD. This CDR3 is 15 amino acids long.

This clonotype was seen many times. V gene TRBV20-1 combines with J gene TRBJ2-7, with D possibly TRBD2 on 6 matching bases. The CDR3 spans 14 residues. V gave up 3 bases and J gave up 4 bases, with 16 bases separating them. Germline CDR1 is DFQATT and CDR2 is SNEGSKA (reference sequence). The CDR3 spells CSASPGLRPYEQYF. CDR3 nucleotides: TGCAGTGCTAGCCCGGGACTTCGCCCTTACGAGCAGTACTTC.